These 9 T cell receptor beta chains share one sample of origin, sequenced in a study of shared clonotypes between healthy human individuals. The repertoire was sequenced with immunoSEQ multiplex PCR; TCRdb's copy has only in-frame clones and lacks some. In the table there are around 1.5 million clones, around 98% of which are singletons. The sample comprised naive CD4+ T cells sorted from blood. Subset in this sample: CD45RA+ positively selected. The source is a man aged 30-40 years in good health.

CDR3 coding DNA: TGCGCCAGCAGCCAAGTCGGGGGCGGAAAGCCCCAGCATTTT. It translates to CASSQVGGGKPQHF. V is TRBV4-3 and J is TRBJ1-5; perhaps TRBD1 as D (6 bases). Germline CDR1 and CDR2: LGHNA and YSLEER. The V gene lost 1 base and the J gene lost 8 bases, with 12 bases spanning the gap. CDR3 size: 14 residues.

The gene calls are TRBV9 and TRBJ2-7; a weak D match, TRBD2 (5 bases). Deletions cut 5 bases from V and 5 bases from J, with 14 bases between. The CDR3 runs 13 residues. Per the germline V gene, CDR1 is SGDLS and CDR2 is YYNGEE. The CDR3 region is CASSLRSRDEQYF. CDR3 DNA: TGTGCCAGCAGTTTAAGGTCGAGGGACGAGCAGTACTTC.

CDR3 protein: CASSRTSYYEQYF. CDR3 DNA sequence: TGTGCCAGCAGCCGTACTAGTTACTACGAGCAGTACTTC. The J gene is TRBJ2-7, the V gene TRBV7-3, with a possible D match to TRBD2 (5 bases). The CDR3 is made up of 13 amino acids. Trimming took 5 bases from V and 3 from J, leaving 11 bases between them. Germline V lookup: CDR1 SGHTA, CDR2 FQGTGA.

This chain uses TRBV13 with TRBJ2-1; D gene ambiguous. Deletions cut 1 base from V and 0 bases from J, with 7 bases between. From germline, CDR1 is PRHDT and CDR2 FYEKMQ (reference sequence). The CDR3 loop spans 15 amino acids. DNA of the CDR3: TGTGCCAGCAGCTTAGAAGGGATCTCCTACAATGAGCAGTTCTTC. Its protein product is CASSLEGISYNEQFF.

In this sample, this clone turned up once. This chain uses TRBV15 with TRBJ2-7; maybe TRBD2 (5 bases). The germline gives CDR1 LNHNV, CDR2 YYDKDF (reference sequence). The length of the CDR3 is 13 residues. V dropped 5 bases and J dropped 3 bases, with 11 bases sitting between them. The CDR3 region has the DNA TGTGCCACCAGCCCACGGACTGTCTACGAGCAGTACTTC. As protein: CATSPRTVYEQYF.

V and J are TRBV5-1 and TRBJ2-2, with D unclear. The CDR3 spans 15 residues. Looked up from germline, CDR1 is SGHRS and CDR2 is YFSETQ. With 1 base removed from V and 1 base from J, the gap between germline ends came to 8 bases. CDR3 loop: CASSLSTVNTGELFF. DNA for the CDR3: TGCGCCAGCAGCTTGTCCACGGTGAACACCGGGGAGCTGTTTTTT.

V is TRBV5-1 and J is TRBJ1-4; D not certain. Germline-derived CDR1 and CDR2 are SGHRS and YFSETQ. Trimming cost V 2 bases and J 7 bases, with 9 bases left between them. The CDR3 covers 13 residues. The CDR3 spells CASSFGVAEKLFF. The CDR3 coding sequence is TGCGCCAGCAGCTTTGGGGTCGCTGAAAAACTGTTTTTT.

The genes are TRBV5-1 and TRBJ2-5; 7 positions match TRBD1. CDR1 SGHRS and CDR2 YFSETQ come from the germline V gene. Trimming removed 1 base from V and 1 base from J; junction bases left unmatched: 7. This CDR3 has 16 residues. The CDR3 is CASSLSTGPLQETQYF. In DNA form, the CDR3 reads TGCGCCAGCAGCTTGTCGACAGGGCCACTCCAAGAGACCCAGTACTTC.

The V call is TRBV6-5, the J call TRBJ2-1; maybe TRBD2 (6 bases). The V gene lost 0 bases and the J gene lost 4 bases, with 13 bases spanning the gap. The length of the CDR3 is 16 residues. CDR1 MNHEY and CDR2 SVGAGI come from the germline V gene. The CDR3, as DNA: TGTGCCAGCAGTTACTCAGCGGGTGAGCCTTACAATGAGCAGTTCTTC. Translation gives CASSYSAGEPYNEQFF.